One sample yielded the 13 T cell receptor beta chains listed below, sequenced in a study of cytomegalovirus exposure and HLA in healthy donors (dated by TCRdb to 2017 to 2019). Library generation was performed with the immunoSEQ multiplex PCR assay. The multiplex PCR relied on a mix of 60 forward primers for TCR Vbeta segments and 13 reverse primers for TCR Jbeta segments. Here the immuneACCESS table is served through TCRdb, limited to in-frame sequences with V and J called. Missing clones are a known gap in these copies; in checked studies unresolved V genes cover under half, and the rest lacks a known reason. This sample comprises 85,000 to 100,000 clones, approximately 80% of them detected only once. Clones ranked in the top ten supply under 0.8% of the sample. What was sequenced was PBMCs. The receptors were sampled from a woman aged 60-75 years in good health and CMV-seronegative.

This clone was counted once. J is TRBJ1-1 and V is TRBV7-2; 9 positions agree with TRBD1. The ends lost 5 bases at V and 5 bases at J; junction bases unmatched: 9. CDR3 length: 15 residues. Germline V CDR1 and CDR2: SGHTA, FQGNSA. Here the CDR3 reads CASSPRGQGRTEAFF. CDR3 DNA: TGTGCCAGCAGCCCACGAGGACAGGGGAGGACTGAAGCTTTCTTT.

J is TRBJ1-4 and V is TRBV18; weak D call: TRBD1 (5 bases). The CDR3 spans 18 residues. Between the trimmed V and J ends, which lost 6 bases and 8 bases, there was a span of 28 bases. Germline CDR1 reads KGHSH; CDR2 reads LQKENI. The DNA of the CDR3 is TGTGCCAGCTCGAACCAGGGCCCCGCACAGGAAAAAAACGAAAAACTGTTTTTT. Translating it yields CASSNQGPAQEKNEKLFF.

As concerns this clone: In the same sample, other DNA sequences code for this CDR3. This chain connects TRBV5-1 to TRBJ1-1; 7 nucleotides agree with TRBD1. This CDR3 is built from 14 residues. Germline trimming cut 4 bases from V and 1 base from J; bases unmatched to any gene: 4. Looked up from germline, CDR1 is SGHRS and CDR2 is YFSETQ. The CDR3 nucleotides read TGCGCCAGCAGCCTCGGGACAGCGAACACTGAAGCTTTCTTT. Encoded protein: CASSLGTANTEAFF.

The table lists this clone with a few counts. V usage is TRBV2 and J usage is TRBJ1-4; D unclear. This CDR3 spans 16 amino acids. The V gene's germline CDR1 is SNHLY and CDR2 FYNNEI. V was cut by 7 bases and J by 0 bases, with 15 bases left in between. CDR3 DNA sequence: TGTGCCAGCAACCTTATGGGAGCTACAACTAATGAAAAACTGTTTTTT. Translation gives CASNLMGATTNEKLFF.

For the CDR3, the DNA is TGTGCCAGCAGTTTTATGACAGGGAGCTCCTACAATGAGCAGTTCTTC. Protein: CASSFMTGSSYNEQFF. The V call is TRBV27, the J call TRBJ2-1; 7 positions match TRBD1. This CDR3 contains 16 residues. Germline V lookup: CDR1 MNHEY, CDR2 SMNVEV (reference sequence). V was clipped by 3 bases and J by 0 bases; unmatched bases: 5.

This sequence joins TRBV5-1 and TRBJ1-4; 8 nucleotides align to TRBD1. The trim removed 5 bases at V and 3 bases at J, leaving 3 bases unmatched. CDR3 length equals 14 residues. Germline V gene lookup returns CDR1 SGHRS and CDR2 YFSETQ. CDR3 region: CASSPGQANEKLFF. The CDR3 DNA sequence: TGCGCCAGCAGTCCGGGACAGGCTAATGAAAAACTGTTTTTT.

J is TRBJ1-1 and V is TRBV6-1, with a tentative D call TRBD1 (6 bases). The germline V and J ends were trimmed by 2 bases and 3 bases, with 16 bases remaining between them. CDR1 is MNHNS and CDR2 is SASEGT in the germline V gene. The CDR3 has 16 amino acids. The CDR3 spells CASSEHWTVGDTEAFF. CDR3 DNA sequence: TGTGCCAGCAGTGAACATTGGACAGTCGGAGACACTGAAGCTTTCTTT.

This chain connects TRBV19 to TRBJ1-5; D unresolved. Germline CDR1 reads LNHDA; CDR2 reads SQIVND (reference sequence). The CDR3 has 13 residues. V lost 8 bases, J lost 0 bases, and 8 bases lay in between. CDR3: CASQIYSNQPQHF. Written as DNA, the CDR3 is TGTGCCAGTCAGATTTATAGCAATCAGCCCCAGCATTTT.

This chain links TRBV13 with TRBJ1-2; 9 positions match TRBD1. Trimming at V came to 5 bases and at J to 6 bases, leaving 10 bases not matched to a gene. Germline V lookup: CDR1 PRHDT, CDR2 FYEKMQ (reference sequence). The CDR3 has 15 amino acids. CDR3 sequence (DNA): TGTGCCAGCAGCACGTCCGGGACAGGGTATGATGGCTACACCTTC. This codes for CASSTSGTGYDGYTF.

The DNA for the CDR3 is TGTGCCAGCAGTTTAGTTACAGGGGGCGACGGTAACACTGAAGCTTTCTTT. It is translated as CASSLVTGGDGNTEAFF. The V call is TRBV28, the J call TRBJ1-1; 9 bases agree with TRBD1. V trimming: 2 bases; J trimming: 2 bases; junction bases outside the gene matches: 9. The CDR3 covers 17 residues. CDR1 is MDHEN, CDR2 SYDVKM, per germline.

The chain joins TRBV5-6 to TRBJ2-5; 11 bases map to TRBD2. Per germline, CDR1 SGHDT and CDR2 YYEEEE. Trimming took 2 bases from V and 5 from J; bases not matched to a gene: 14. The CDR3 sequence is 18 residues long. The CDR3 DNA reads as TGTGCCAGCAGCTTACGGAACCAACTAGCGGGAGAGCGGGAGACCCAGTACTTC. Translating gives CASSLRNQLAGERETQYF.

Only one count was recorded for this clone. This chain joins TRBV5-6 and TRBJ2-2; perhaps TRBD1 as D (5 bases). With 5 bases removed from V and 5 bases from J, the gap between germline ends came to 13 bases. The CDR3 runs to 14 residues. Germline-derived CDR1 and CDR2 are SGHDT and YYEEEE. In nucleotides, the CDR3 is TGTGCCAGCAGGGGGCAGGGTAGGACCGGGGAGCTGTTTTTT. Its translation: CASRGQGRTGELFF.

The V call is TRBV10-3, the J call TRBJ2-7, with D possibly matching TRBD1 (5 bases). The germline gives CDR1 ENHRY, CDR2 SYGVKD. This CDR3 spans 15 amino acids. V was trimmed by 0 bases and J by 2 bases, leaving 11 bases between them. The DNA of the CDR3 is TGTGCCATCAGTGAGTCGGCTCAGGGCACCTACGAGCAGTACTTC. This gives the protein CAISESAQGTYEQYF.